Following are 15 T cell receptor beta chains from one sample sequenced in a study of Graves' ophthalmopathy and Graves' hyperthyroidism. The authors amplified TCR beta CDR3 regions from RNA transcripts. An initial RT-PCR round employing HTBI primers preceded a second-round multiplex PCR. One entry per CDR3 protein, called by TCRdb with MiXCR from the multiplex PCR reads. The data show about 700,000 distinct CDR3 sequences, about 41% seen once. Specimen: peripheral blood. The receptors were sampled from an adult man with Graves' ophthalmopathy.

As to this clonotype: This may stem from a read error, because a much larger clone lies one nucleotide away. The V and J genes are TRBV19 and TRBJ2-7; D may be TRBD1 (5 bases). This CDR3 contains 12 residues. The V gene's germline CDR1 is LNHDA and CDR2 SQIVND (reference sequence). The CDR3 loop reads CASSGFSHEQYF. The DNA for the CDR3 is TGTGCCAGTTCAGGGTTCTCCCACGAGCAGTACTTC.

A single count supports this clonotype. The chain carries TRBV9 and TRBJ2-7; D perhaps matches TRBD2 (7 bases). The CDR3 extends over 15 amino acids. V shed 0 bases and J shed 2 bases, with 12 bases lying between them. Germline lookup yields CDR1 SGDLS and CDR2 YYNGEE. CDR3 region: CASSVGGGYPYEQYF. The DNA of the CDR3 is TGTGCCAGCAGCGTAGGGGGGGGCTATCCCTACGAGCAGTACTTC.

In its sample, this clonotype was seen many times. The gene calls are TRBV7-2 and TRBJ2-7; 10 bases align to TRBD2. The CDR3 has 14 amino acids. Trimming at V came to 5 bases and at J to 3 bases, leaving 4 bases not matched to a gene. From germline, CDR1 is SGHTA and CDR2 FQGNSA. Here the CDR3 reads CASSVSGGHYEQYF. Here the CDR3 DNA reads TGTGCCAGCAGCGTTAGCGGGGGGCACTACGAGCAGTACTTC.

This rearrangement joins TRBV25-1 to TRBJ1-6, with 8 positions matching TRBD1. The V gene end was trimmed by 3 bases and the J gene end by 7 bases; junction bases not matched to a gene: 2. The CDR3 covers 14 residues. Germline V CDR1 and CDR2: MGHDK, SYGVNS. DNA of the CDR3: TGTGCCAGCAGTGACAGGGGGCGGAATTCACCCCTCCACTTT. It yields the protein CASSDRGRNSPLHF. The complete variable domain, with remaining parts taken from reference TRBV25-1 and TRBJ1-6, reads EADIYQTPRYLVIGTGKKITLECSQTMGHDKMYWYQQDPGMELHLIHYSYGVNSTEKGDLSSESTVSRIRTEHFPLTLESARPSHTSQYLCASSDRGRNSPLHFGNGTRLTVT.

In its sample, this clonotype was seen many times. The chain joins TRBV7-8 to TRBJ1-5; D gene unclear. Germline V gene sequence: CDR1 SGHVS, CDR2 FQNEAQ. With 5 bases removed from V and 0 bases from J, the gap between germline ends came to 8 bases. The CDR3 has 14 residues. The CDR3 DNA reads TGTGCCAGCAGCCCCCTCTATAGCAATCAGCCCCAGCATTTT. Translation: CASSPLYSNQPQHF.

This clonotype was recorded many times. This sequence joins TRBV20-1 and TRBJ1-5; D is possibly TRBD1 (6 bases). Germline values: CDR1 DFQATT, CDR2 SNEGSKA (reference sequence). The CDR3 extends over 14 amino acids. Deletions cut 6 bases from V and 2 bases from J, with 14 bases between. The CDR3 DNA sequence: TGCAGTGCCCAACAGGGATCCCGCAATCAGCCCCAGCATTTT. Translating it yields CSAQQGSRNQPQHF.

This clonotype was seen ten or more times. V gene TRBV19 combines with J gene TRBJ2-7; 8 bases are shared with TRBD1. V was clipped by 6 bases and J by 6 bases; unmatched bases: 4. Germline V gives CDR1 LNHDA, CDR2 SQIVND (reference sequence). The CDR3 extends over 12 amino acids. Here the CDR3 reads CASSDRGAEQYF. CDR3 DNA sequence: TGTGCCAGTAGCGACAGGGGAGCCGAGCAGTACTTC.

The rearrangement links TRBV29-1 to TRBJ2-5; the match to TRBD2 covers 12 bases. The trim removed 4 bases at V and 5 bases at J, leaving 5 bases unmatched. Germline V gene sequence: CDR1 SQVTM, CDR2 ANQGSEA. CDR3 size: 14 residues. The CDR3 nucleotides are TGCAGCGTTGGACTAGCGGGAGTGAGGGAGACCCAGTACTTC. The encoded protein is CSVGLAGVRETQYF.

Many counts were recorded for this clonotype. The V and J genes are TRBV7-2 and TRBJ1-6, with 11 bases identical to TRBD1. Unmatched junction bases numbered 11, after V lost 5 bases and J lost 14 bases. The CDR3 covers 15 residues. Germline V CDR1 and CDR2: SGHTA, FQGNSA. The CDR3 DNA sequence: TGTGCCAGCAGCCCGACCGGGACAGGGGGTTCGGCCCTCCACTTT. It specifies CASSPTGTGGSALHF.

This clonotype was counted only a few times. The chain joins TRBV27 to TRBJ1-1; 7 nucleotides agree with TRBD1. Germline loops: CDR1 MNHEY, CDR2 SMNVEV (reference sequence). The CDR3 spans 14 residues. J gave up 8 bases and V 5 bases, and 11 bases lay outside the gene matches. The CDR3 region is CASSPTLGTAEAFF. The CDR3 nucleotides are TGTGCCAGCAGTCCTACCCTCGGGACAGCCGAAGCTTTCTTT.

V and J are TRBV12-3 or TRBV12-4 and TRBJ2-2; 7 bases match TRBD1. The CDR3 covers 14 residues. V trimming: 3 bases; J trimming: 4 bases; junction bases outside the gene matches: 2. CDR3 sequence reads: CASSFAGGTGELFF. CDR3 coding DNA: TGTGCCAGCAGTTTTGCAGGGGGCACCGGGGAGCTGTTTTTT.

There are many counts of this clonotype. V and J are TRBV11-2 and TRBJ2-5, with D unclear. The V end was cut by 0 bases, the J end by 3 bases, with 2 bases between. CDR1 and CDR2 from the germline V gene are SGHAT and FQNNGV. The CDR3 contains 12 residues. The CDR3 bases are TGTGCCAGCAGCTTAGACGAAGAGACCCAGTACTTC. It translates to CASSLDEETQYF.

In this sample, this clonotype turned up many times. The genes are TRBV7-9 and TRBJ2-7; TRBD1 is a possible D gene (5 bases). This CDR3 is 14 amino acids long. The V end was cut by 1 base, the J end by 5 bases, with 12 bases between. Germline values: CDR1 SEHNR, CDR2 FQNEAQ (reference sequence). The CDR3 bases are TGTGCCAGCAGCTTAGAGGGCAGGGCACACGAGCAGTACTTC. Amino acids: CASSLEGRAHEQYF.

The CDR3 sequence: CSARGQLNTEKLFF. The CDR3 nucleotides read TGCAGTGCTAGAGGACAGCTGAACACTGAAAAACTGTTTTTT. This chain links TRBV20-1 with TRBJ1-4; possibly TRBD1 for D (5 bases). V was shortened by 1 base and J by 7 bases, with 13 bases between the two germline ends. Germline lookup yields CDR1 DFQATT and CDR2 SNEGSKA (reference sequence). The CDR3 contains 14 residues.

The J gene is TRBJ2-2, the V gene TRBV5-1; D is unresolved. V lost 0 bases and J lost 6, with 6 bases in between. The CDR3 is 13 amino acids. Looked up from germline, CDR1 is SGHRS and CDR2 is YFSETQ. The CDR3 reads CASSLGLSGELFF. The CDR3 coding sequence is TGCGCCAGCAGCTTGGGTCTATCCGGGGAGCTGTTTTTT.